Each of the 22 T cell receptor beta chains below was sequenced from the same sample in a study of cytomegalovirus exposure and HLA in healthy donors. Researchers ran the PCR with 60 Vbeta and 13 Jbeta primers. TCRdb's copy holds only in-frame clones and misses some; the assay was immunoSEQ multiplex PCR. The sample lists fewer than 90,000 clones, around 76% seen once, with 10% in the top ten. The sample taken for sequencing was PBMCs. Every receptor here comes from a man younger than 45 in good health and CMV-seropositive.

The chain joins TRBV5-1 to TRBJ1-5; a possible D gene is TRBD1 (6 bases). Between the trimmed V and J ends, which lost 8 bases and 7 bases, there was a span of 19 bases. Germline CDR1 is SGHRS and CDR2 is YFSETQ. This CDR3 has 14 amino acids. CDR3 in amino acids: CARLGGLYGQPQHF. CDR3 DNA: TGCGCCAGGTTGGGGGGGCTTTATGGACAGCCCCAGCATTTT.

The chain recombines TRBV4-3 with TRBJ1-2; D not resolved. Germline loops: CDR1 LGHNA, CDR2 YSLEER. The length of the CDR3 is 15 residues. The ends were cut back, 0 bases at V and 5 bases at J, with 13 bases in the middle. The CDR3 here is CASSQDSWLRYGYTF. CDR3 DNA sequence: TGCGCCAGCAGCCAAGATAGTTGGTTACGATATGGCTACACCTTC.

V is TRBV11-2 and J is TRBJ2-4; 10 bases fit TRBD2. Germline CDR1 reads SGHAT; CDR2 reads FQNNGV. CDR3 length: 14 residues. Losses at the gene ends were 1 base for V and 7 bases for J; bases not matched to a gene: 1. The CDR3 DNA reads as TGTGCCAGCAGCTTAGTAGCGGGGGGTAACATTCAGTACTTC. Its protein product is CASSLVAGGNIQYF.

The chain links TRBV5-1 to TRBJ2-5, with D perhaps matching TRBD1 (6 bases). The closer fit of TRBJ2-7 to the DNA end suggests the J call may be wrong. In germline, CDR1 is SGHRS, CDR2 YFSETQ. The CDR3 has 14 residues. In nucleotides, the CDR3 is TGCGCCAGCAGCTACAACCACAGGGCCTACGAGCAGTACTTC. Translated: CASSYNHRAYEQYF.

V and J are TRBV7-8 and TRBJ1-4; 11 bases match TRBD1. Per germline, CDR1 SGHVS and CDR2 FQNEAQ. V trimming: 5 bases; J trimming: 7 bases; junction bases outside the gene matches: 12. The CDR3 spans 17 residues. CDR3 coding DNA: TGTGCCAGCAGCCCGACCAGGGGGGGACAGGGGGGTGAAAAACTGTTTTTT. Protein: CASSPTRGGQGGEKLFF.

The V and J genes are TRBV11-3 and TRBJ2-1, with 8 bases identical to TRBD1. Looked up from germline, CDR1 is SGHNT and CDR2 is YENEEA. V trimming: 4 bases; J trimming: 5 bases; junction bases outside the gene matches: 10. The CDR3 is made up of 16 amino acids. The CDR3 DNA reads TGTGCCAGCAGCTCCGGCGGACAGGGCGGTCACAATGAGCAGTTCTTC. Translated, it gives CASSSGGQGGHNEQFF.

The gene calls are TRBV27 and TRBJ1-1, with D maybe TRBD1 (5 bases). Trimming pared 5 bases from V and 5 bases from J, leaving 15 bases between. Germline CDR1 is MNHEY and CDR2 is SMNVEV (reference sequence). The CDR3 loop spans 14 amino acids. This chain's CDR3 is CASSQFKGFTEAFF. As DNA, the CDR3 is TGTGCCAGCAGTCAGTTCAAGGGGTTTACTGAAGCTTTCTTT.

In nucleotides, the CDR3 is TGTGCCAGCAGTGAAAGGACAGGGGGCCCTACCTACGAGCAGTACTTC. Its translation: CASSERTGGPTYEQYF. V is TRBV6-1 and J is TRBJ2-7, with 11 bases matching TRBD1. V dropped 2 bases and J dropped 2; count of bases not matched to a gene: 5. In germline, CDR1 is MNHNS, CDR2 SASEGT. The CDR3 has 16 residues.

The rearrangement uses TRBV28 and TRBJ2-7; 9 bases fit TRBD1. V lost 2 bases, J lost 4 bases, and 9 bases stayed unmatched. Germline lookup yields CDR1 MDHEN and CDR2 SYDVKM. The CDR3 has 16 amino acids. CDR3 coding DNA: TGTGCCAGCAGTTTAAACAGGGGGCAGGGGTCTTACGAGCAGTACTTC. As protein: CASSLNRGQGSYEQYF.

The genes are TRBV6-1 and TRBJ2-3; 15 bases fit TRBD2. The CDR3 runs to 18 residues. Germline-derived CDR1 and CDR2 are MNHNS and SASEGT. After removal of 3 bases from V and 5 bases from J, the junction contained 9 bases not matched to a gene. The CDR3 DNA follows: TGTGCCAGCAGTGACCGGGGACTAGCGGGGGGCAAGAGAGATACGCAGTATTTT. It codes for CASSDRGLAGGKRDTQYF.

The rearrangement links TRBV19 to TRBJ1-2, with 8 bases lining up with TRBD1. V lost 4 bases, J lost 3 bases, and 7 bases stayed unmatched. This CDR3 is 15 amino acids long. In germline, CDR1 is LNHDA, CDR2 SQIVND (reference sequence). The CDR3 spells CASSTLDRGYYGYTF. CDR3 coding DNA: TGTGCCAGTAGTACCCTCGACAGGGGATACTATGGCTACACCTTC.

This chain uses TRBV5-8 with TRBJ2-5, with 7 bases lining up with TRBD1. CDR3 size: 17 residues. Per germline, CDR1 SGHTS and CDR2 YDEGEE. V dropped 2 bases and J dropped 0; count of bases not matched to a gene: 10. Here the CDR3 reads CASSFTPGQPYQETQYF. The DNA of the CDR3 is TGTGCCAGCAGCTTTACCCCGGGACAGCCGTACCAAGAGACCCAGTACTTC.

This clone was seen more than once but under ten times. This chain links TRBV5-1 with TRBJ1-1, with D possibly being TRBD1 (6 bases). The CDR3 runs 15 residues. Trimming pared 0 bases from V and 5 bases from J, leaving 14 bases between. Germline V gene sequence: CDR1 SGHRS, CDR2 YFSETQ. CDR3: CASSLVGGATTEAFF. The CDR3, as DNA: TGCGCCAGCAGCTTGGTAGGGGGGGCAACGACTGAAGCTTTCTTT.

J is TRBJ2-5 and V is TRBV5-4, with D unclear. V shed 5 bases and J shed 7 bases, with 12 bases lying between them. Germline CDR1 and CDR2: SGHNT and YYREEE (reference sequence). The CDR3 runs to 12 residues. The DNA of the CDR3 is TGTGCCAGCAGAGCCTCTTCTGGGACCCAGTACTTC. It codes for CASRASSGTQYF.

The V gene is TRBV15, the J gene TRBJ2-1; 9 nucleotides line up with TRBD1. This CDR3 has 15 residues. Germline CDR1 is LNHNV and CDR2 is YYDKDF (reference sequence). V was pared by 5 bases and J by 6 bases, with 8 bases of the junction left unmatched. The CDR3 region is CATSWGQGLTNEQFF. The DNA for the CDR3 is TGTGCCACCAGCTGGGGACAGGGACTTACCAATGAGCAGTTCTTC.

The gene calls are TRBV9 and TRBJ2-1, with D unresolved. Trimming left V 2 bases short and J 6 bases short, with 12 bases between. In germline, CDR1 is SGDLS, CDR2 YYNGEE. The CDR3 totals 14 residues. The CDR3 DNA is TGTGCCAGCAGCGTTAGTAGCACCAGCAATGAGCAGTTCTTC. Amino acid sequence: CASSVSSTSNEQFF.

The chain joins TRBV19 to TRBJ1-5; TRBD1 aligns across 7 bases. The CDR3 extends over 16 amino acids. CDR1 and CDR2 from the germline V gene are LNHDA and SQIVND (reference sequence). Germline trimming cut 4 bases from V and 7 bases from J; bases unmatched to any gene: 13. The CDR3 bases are TGTGCCAGTAGTACCCCCCGGGACAGAAGGGCACAGCCCCAGCATTTT. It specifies CASSTPRDRRAQPQHF.

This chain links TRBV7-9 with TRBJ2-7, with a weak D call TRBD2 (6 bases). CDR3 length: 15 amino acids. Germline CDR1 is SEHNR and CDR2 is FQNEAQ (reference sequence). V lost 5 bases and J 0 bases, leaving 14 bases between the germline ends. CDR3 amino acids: CASSAGPRFSYEQYF. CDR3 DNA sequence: TGTGCCAGCAGCGCGGGACCACGATTCTCCTACGAGCAGTACTTC.

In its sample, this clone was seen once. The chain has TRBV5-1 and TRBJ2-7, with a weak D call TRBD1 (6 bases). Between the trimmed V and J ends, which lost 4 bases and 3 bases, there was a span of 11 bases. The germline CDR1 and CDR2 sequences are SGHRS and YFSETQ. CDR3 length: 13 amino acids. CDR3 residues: CASSDTGNYEQYF. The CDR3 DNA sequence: TGCGCCAGCAGCGACACAGGGAACTACGAGCAGTACTTC.

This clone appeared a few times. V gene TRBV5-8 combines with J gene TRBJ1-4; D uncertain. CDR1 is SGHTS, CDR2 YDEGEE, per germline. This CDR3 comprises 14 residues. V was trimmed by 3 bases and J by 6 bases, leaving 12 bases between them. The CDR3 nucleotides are TGTGCCAGCAGCTCCTTGGCGGGTTATGAAAAACTGTTTTTT. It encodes CASSSLAGYEKLFF.

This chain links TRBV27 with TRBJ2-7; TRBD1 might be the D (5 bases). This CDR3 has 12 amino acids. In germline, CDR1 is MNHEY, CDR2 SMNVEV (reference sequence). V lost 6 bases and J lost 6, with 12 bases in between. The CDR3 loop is CASSTRQSEQYF. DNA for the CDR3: TGTGCCAGCAGCACCCGACAGAGCGAGCAGTACTTC.

The CDR3 DNA follows: TGTGCCAGCAGCCGGGACAGGTTATACACCGGGGAGCTGTTTTTT. Translating gives CASSRDRLYTGELFF. V and J are TRBV2 and TRBJ2-2; 8 nucleotides match TRBD1. CDR1 is SNHLY, CDR2 FYNNEI, per germline. The CDR3 is made up of 15 amino acids. The V and J ends lost 6 bases and 3 bases, in that order; junction bases with no gene match: 6.